The present TCR beta chain was sequenced within a study of blood T cell repertoires in COVID-19. The wider study: What the recovered Cohort 3 donors had was two negative PCRs, clearance, or symptom resolution. Collection of acute and convalescent COVID-19 samples took place in the United States, Italy and Spain. From T cells, B-cell-depleted T cells, or PBMCs came the material, which was cDNA or gDNA.

Living in 24 US areas, the participants were between roughly 18 and 90 years of age. Some clones are missing from TCRdb's copy, which holds only in-frame ones; the method was immunoSEQ multiplex PCR. The profile shows 350,000 to 450,000 clones, 87% of them singletons. Sequenced sample: PBMCs or T cells enriched from blood (not recorded which). The receptor was derived from a man in his forties or fifties in a cohort exposed to, infected with or recovered from COVID-19 (not recorded which).

The CDR3 loop is CASSLSTLALGYEQYF. For the CDR3, the DNA is TGTGCCAGCAGTTTATCGACCCTAGCCCTAGGCTACGAGCAGTACTTC. The chain carries TRBV27 and TRBJ2-7, with D possibly being TRBD2 (5 bases). Trimming shortened V by 0 bases and J by 3 bases, and 15 bases separated the two germline ends. Looked up from germline, CDR1 is MNHEY and CDR2 is SMNVEV (reference sequence). This CDR3 region has 16 residues.